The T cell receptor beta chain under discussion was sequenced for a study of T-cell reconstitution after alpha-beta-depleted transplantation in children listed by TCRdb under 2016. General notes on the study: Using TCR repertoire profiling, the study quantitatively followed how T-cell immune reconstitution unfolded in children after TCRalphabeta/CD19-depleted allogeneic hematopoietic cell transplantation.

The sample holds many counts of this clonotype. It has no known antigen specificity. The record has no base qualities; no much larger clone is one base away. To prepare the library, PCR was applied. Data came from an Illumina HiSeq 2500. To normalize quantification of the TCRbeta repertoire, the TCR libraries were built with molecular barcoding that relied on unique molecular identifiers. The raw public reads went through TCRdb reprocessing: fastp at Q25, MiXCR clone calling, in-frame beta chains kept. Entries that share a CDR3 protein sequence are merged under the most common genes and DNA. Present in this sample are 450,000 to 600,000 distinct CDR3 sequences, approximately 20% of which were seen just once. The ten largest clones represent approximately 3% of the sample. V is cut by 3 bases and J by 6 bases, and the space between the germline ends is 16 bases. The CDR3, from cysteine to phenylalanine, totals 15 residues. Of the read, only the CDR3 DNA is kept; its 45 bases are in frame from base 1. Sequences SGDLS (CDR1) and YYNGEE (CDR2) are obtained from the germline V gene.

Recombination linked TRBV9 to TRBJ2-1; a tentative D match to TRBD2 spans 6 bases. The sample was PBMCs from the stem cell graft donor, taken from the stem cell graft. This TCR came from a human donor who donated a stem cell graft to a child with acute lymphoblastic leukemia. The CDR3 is CASSGGTSRSNEQFF. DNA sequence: TGTGCCAGCAGCGGCGGTACTAGCAGATCCAATGAGCAGTTCTTC. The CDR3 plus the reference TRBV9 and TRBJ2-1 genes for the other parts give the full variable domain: DSGVTQTPKHLITATGQRVTLRCSPRSGDLSVYWYQQSLDQGLQFLIQYYNGEERAKGNILERFSAQQFPDLHSELNLSSLELGDSALYFCASSGGTSRSNEQFFGPGTRLTVL.